These T cell receptor beta chains were read from a single sample in a study of regulatory T cells in long-lasting Graves disease. TCRdb re-analysed the multiplex PCR reads in MiXCR, keeping a single row per CDR3 protein. The sample consists of about 400,000 distinct CDR3 sequences, around 15% of them appearing once. Specimen: peripheral blood mononuclear cells (PBMCs), collected at new diagnosis, from a patient treated with antithyroid drugs. These receptors all come from a female donor with Graves disease. CDR3s include the opening cysteine and the closing phenylalanine or tryptophan. Fields, in order: V gene, J gene, clone size, D gene, CDR3 protein, CDR3 DNA. The D gene is left open where the match is weak. Size tells how often a clone was seen (once, few, many) or the class of an expanded clone, and some rows leave it out.

v_call: TRBV15; j_call: TRBJ2-7; clone_size: many; d_call: TRBD1; cdr3_aa: CATSGRDRGYEQYF; cdr3_nt: TGTGCCACCAGCGGTCGGGACAGGGGATACGAGCAGTACTTC
v_call: TRBV20-1; j_call: TRBJ1-5; clone_size: many; d_call: NA; cdr3_aa: CSARALDNQPQHF; cdr3_nt: TGCAGTGCTAGGGCCCTGGACAATCAGCCCCAGCATTTT
v_call: TRBV20-1; j_call: TRBJ2-3; clone_size: many; d_call: NA; cdr3_aa: CSASDFGGGTDTQYF; cdr3_nt: TGCAGTGCTAGCGATTTCGGCGGAGGCACAGATACGCAGTATTTT
v_call: TRBV5-6; j_call: TRBJ1-4; clone_size: many; d_call: TRBD1; cdr3_aa: CASSVGQGAHGEKLFF; cdr3_nt: TGTGCCAGCAGCGTCGGACAGGGGGCGCACGGTGAAAAACTGTTTTTT
v_call: TRBV6-1; j_call: TRBJ2-3; clone_size: NA; d_call: NA; cdr3_aa: CASSATTTGDTQYF; cdr3_nt: TGTGCCAGCAGTGCGACGACCACGGGAGATACGCAGTATTTT
v_call: TRBV15; j_call: TRBJ2-7; clone_size: NA; d_call: NA; cdr3_aa: CATSRDQGWVNHEQYF; cdr3_nt: TGTGCCACCAGCAGAGATCAGGGGTGGGTTAACCACGAGCAGTACTTC
v_call: TRBV5-1; j_call: TRBJ1-5; clone_size: many; d_call: NA; cdr3_aa: CASSVGDNNQPQHF; cdr3_nt: TGCGCCAGCAGCGTAGGGGACAACAATCAGCCCCAGCATTTT
v_call: TRBV28; j_call: TRBJ2-7; clone_size: few; d_call: NA; cdr3_aa: CASSPQAALYFYEQYF; cdr3_nt: TGTGCCAGCAGTCCCCAGGCAGCCCTGTATTTCTACGAGCAGTACTTC
v_call: TRBV7-3; j_call: TRBJ1-1; clone_size: many; d_call: NA; cdr3_aa: CASSLRAGAGPNTEAFF; cdr3_nt: TGTGCCAGCAGCTTAAGGGCGGGGGCAGGCCCGAACACTGAAGCTTTCTTT
v_call: TRBV6-1; j_call: TRBJ1-2; clone_size: many; d_call: NA; cdr3_aa: CASSGTALSYGYTF; cdr3_nt: TGTGCCAGCAGTGGGACAGCCTTATCCTATGGCTACACCTTC
v_call: TRBV5-1; j_call: TRBJ2-5; clone_size: few; d_call: NA; cdr3_aa: CASSLQGSHQETQYF; cdr3_nt: TGCGCCAGCAGCTTGCAGGGTTCCCACCAAGAGACCCAGTACTTC
v_call: TRBV3-1; j_call: TRBJ2-1; clone_size: many; d_call: NA; cdr3_aa: CASSLFGGLSYNEQFF; cdr3_nt: TGTGCCAGCAGCCTTTTTGGCGGACTCTCCTACAATGAGCAGTTCTTC
v_call: TRBV7-9; j_call: TRBJ2-7; clone_size: many; d_call: NA; cdr3_aa: CASSLGERTYEQYF; cdr3_nt: TGTGCCAGCAGCTTAGGAGAGCGGACCTACGAGCAGTACTTC
v_call: TRBV11-1; j_call: TRBJ1-5; clone_size: NA; d_call: NA; cdr3_aa: CASTPIGAGNQPQHF; cdr3_nt: TGTGCCAGTACCCCGATCGGGGCAGGCAATCAGCCCCAGCATTTT
v_call: TRBV2; j_call: TRBJ2-5; clone_size: NA; d_call: NA; cdr3_aa: CASSYLRQGGKTQYF; cdr3_nt: TGTGCCAGCAGTTACCTAAGGCAGGGGGGGAAGACCCAGTACTTC
v_call: TRBV7-8; j_call: TRBJ2-1; clone_size: many; d_call: NA; cdr3_aa: CASSLSPSYEQFF; cdr3_nt: TGTGCCAGCAGCTTAAGTCCGAGCTACGAGCAGTTCTTC